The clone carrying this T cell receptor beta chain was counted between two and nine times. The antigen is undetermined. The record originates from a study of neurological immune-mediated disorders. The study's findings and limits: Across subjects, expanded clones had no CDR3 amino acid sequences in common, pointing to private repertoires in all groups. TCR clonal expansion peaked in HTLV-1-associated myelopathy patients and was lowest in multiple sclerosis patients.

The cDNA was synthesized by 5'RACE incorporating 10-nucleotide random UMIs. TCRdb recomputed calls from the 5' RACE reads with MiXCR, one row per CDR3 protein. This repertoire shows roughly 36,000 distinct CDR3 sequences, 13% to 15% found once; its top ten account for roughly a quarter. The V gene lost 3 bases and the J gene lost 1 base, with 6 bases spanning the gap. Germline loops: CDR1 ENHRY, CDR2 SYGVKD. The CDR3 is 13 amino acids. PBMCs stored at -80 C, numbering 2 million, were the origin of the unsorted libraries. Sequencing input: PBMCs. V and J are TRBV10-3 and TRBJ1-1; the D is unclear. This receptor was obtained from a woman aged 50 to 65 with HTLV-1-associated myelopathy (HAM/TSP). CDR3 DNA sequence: TGTGCCATCAGTGACGGGGAGAACACTGAAGCTTTCTTT. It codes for CAISDGENTEAFF.